The sequence of this T cell receptor (beta chain) was determined in a study of blood T cell repertoires in COVID-19 (dated by TCRdb to 2019 to 2021). About the study as a whole: Samples covering the acute and convalescent phases of COVID-19 were provided by collaborators in the United States, Italy and Spain. The prospective study material was composed of cDNA or gDNA derived from T cells, B-cell-depleted T cells, or PBMCs. The repertoires were made available in a free public database intended to serve as a resource for research on the immune response to SARS-CoV-2. A de-identified subject ID, COVID-19 status, age in years and sex were almost always included in the sample metadata. Where available, HLA class I and class II types were taken from metadata supplied by the sample provider and were not determined by assay-based typing. Deeply sampled blood TCRbeta repertoires from subjects exposed to, actively infected with, or recovered from COVID-19 were included in the dataset. Samples came from the ongoing ImmuneRACE study (first 160 participants) plus 1,254 subjects from 6 global collaborators. What the research found in general, with its limitations: The quantity of clinical and demographic metadata differed by source and by participant and was supplied without curation.

A note on this clone: Its antigen remains undetermined. Per-base quality was not reported, and no clone a single base away is much larger than it.

The collaborating institutions used their own protocols to collect whole blood in K2EDTA tubes. Collaborator samples were shipped for TCRbeta analysis as frozen whole blood, isolated PBMCs, or DNA extracted from either sample type. There are 13 amino acids in the CDR3, from cysteine to phenylalanine inclusive. The sequence is cut down to CDR3 DNA, 39 bases in frame from base 1. V was cut back by 3 bases and J by 6 bases, leaving a gap of 8 bases between them. The germline V gene (reference sequence) supplies CDR1 LGHDT and CDR2 YNNKEL. TCRbeta CDR3 regions were amplified from genomic DNA by means of the immunoSEQ Assay, a bias-controlled multiplex PCR. Per the authors' processing: The number of nucleated cells in each sample was estimated by amplification of reference gene primers within the assay. To quantify the absolute abundance of each unique TCRbeta CDR3 rearrangement, sequence reads were collapsed and filtered. For each sample, productive Simpson clonality was calculated as the square root of Simpson's diversity index across productive rearrangements. Not all clones reach the TCRdb copy of this immuneACCESS table, which keeps in-frame sequences only. Checked studies attribute under half of the gap to unresolved V genes and leave the rest unexplained. V, J and clone size are those of that table, while D and trimming were read from the DNA. Across this sample there are about 140,000 clones, with 88% seen only once. Jointly, the top ten make up 1.5% to 2% of the sample.

Sequencing was carried out using peripheral blood. The receptor's source is a man in his sixties or seventies with acute or convalescent COVID-19. The rearrangement combines TRBV3-1 (or the pseudogene TRBV3-2) with TRBJ2-2, with no confident D gene call. The CDR3 protein: CASSQGGAGELFF. The DNA is TGTGCCAGCAGCCAGGGTGGAGCCGGGGAGCTGTTTTTT.